This TCR beta chain comes out of a study of T cells in Graves' hyperthyroidism and ophthalmopathy. Across the whole study: Peripheral blood specimens were obtained at initial diagnosis, prior to any treatment.

In this sample, this clonotype turned up a few times. Its antigen is undetermined. Given a much more abundant clone one base away, this may be a read error. Study-wide results and caveats: Researchers found most expanded thyroid clonotypes above 0.001 in blood as well.

Each 10 ml fresh peripheral blood draw supplied the PBMCs. The source material, RNA transcripts, was used to amplify TCR beta CDR3 regions. The TCR CDR3 first-round RT-PCR relied on the HTBI primer set. One entry per CDR3 protein, called by TCRdb with MiXCR from the multiplex PCR reads. The sample contains hundreds of thousands of distinct CDR3 sequences, approximately 25% of which appear only once. The length of the CDR3 is 13 residues. Germline-derived CDR1 and CDR2 are SQVTM and ANQGSEA. Sequenced: blood. The chain carries TRBV29-1 and TRBJ2-5; TRBD1 matches at 9 bases. The clonotype was recovered from a woman in her 30s with Graves' ophthalmopathy. CDR3 bases: TGCAGCGTAGGCCAGGACAGGGGAAAGACCAAGTACTTC. Translation: CSVGQDRGKTKYF.